This is a list of T cell receptor beta chains from one sample in a study of technical replicates of blood from several donors. Produced via immunoSEQ multiplex PCR; TCRdb's table is partial and in-frame only. In the table there are more than 90,000 clones, roughly 95% of which are singletons. The sequencing sample was made of T cells isolated from PBMCs. All receptors derive from a human donor in good health. Each CDR3 is given with its conserved first and last residue. The D gene is left open where the match is weak. Only part of the rows carry a size: once, few, many, or a class if the clone is expanded.

D | size | J | V | DNA | CDR3
. | . | TRBJ1-1 | TRBV11-2 | TGTGCCAGCAGCGGTACAGGCACTGAAGCTTTCTTT | CASSGTGTEAFF
TRBD2 | . | TRBJ2-7 | TRBV19 | TGTGCCAGTAGTATGACTAGCGGATACGAGCAGTACTTC | CASSMTSGYEQYF
TRBD1 | . | TRBJ1-3 | TRBV12-5 | TGTGCTAGTGGAAACTACCAGCATGAAAACAGGGGACACACCATATATTTT | CASGNYQHENRGHTIYF
TRBD1 | . | TRBJ1-5 | TRBV28 | TGTGCCAGCAGGTTCTTATCCGGGACAGAATATCAGCCCCAGCATTTT | CASRFLSGTEYQPQHF
. | . | TRBJ1-5 | TRBV27 | TGTGCCAGCAGTTTAACAGGGAGGGATCAGCCCCAGCATTTT | CASSLTGRDQPQHF
. | . | TRBJ1-1 | TRBV30 | TGTGCCTGGAGCAGGGACATGAACACTGAAGCTTTCTTT | CAWSRDMNTEAFF
. | . | TRBJ2-2 | TRBV15 | TGTGCCACCAGCAGAGATATCGGCCAGCGGGTCACCGGGGAGCTGTTTTTT | CATSRDIGQRVTGELFF
. | . | TRBJ1-2 | TRBV7-2 | TGTGCCAGCAGCCCCCCGGGGGGTAGGGATGGGGGCTACACCTTC | CASSPPGGRDGGYTF
. | once | TRBJ2-7 | TRBV30 | TGTGCCTGGAGTGTGGGGGGGCAATACGAGCAGTACTTC | CAWSVGGQYEQYF
. | . | TRBJ1-5 | TRBV5-6 | TGTGCCAGCAGCTTGACAGGCCCGACTAATCAGCCCCAGCATTTT | CASSLTGPTNQPQHF
TRBD1 | . | TRBJ2-1 | TRBV18 | TGTGCCAGCTCACCCGGACAGGGGGGGAATGAGCAGTTCTTC | CASSPGQGGNEQFF
. | . | TRBJ1-2 | TRBV5-6 | TGTGCCAGCAGCTTCGAGGGAAGGAACTATGGCTACACCTTC | CASSFEGRNYGYTF
TRBD2 | once | TRBJ2-1 | TRBV2 | TGTGCCACCGGGACTAGCGGGAGCTACAATGAGCAGTTCTTC | CATGTSGSYNEQFF
TRBD1 | . | TRBJ2-7 | TRBV27 | TGTGCCAGCAGTAGACAGGGTAGCTCCTACGAGCAGTACTTC | CASSRQGSSYEQYF
TRBD1 | . | TRBJ1-4 | TRBV19 | TGTGCCAGTAGTTCATCTGACAGGGGGCCTGGTGAAAAACTGTTTTTT | CASSSSDRGPGEKLFF
. | . | TRBJ2-7 | TRBV5-6 | TGTGCCAGCAGCTTGGTTCCGGGAACCTACGAGCAGTACTTC | CASSLVPGTYEQYF
. | . | TRBJ2-3 | TRBV6-6 | TGTGCCAGCAGTTCCCCGGGAGATACGCAGTATTTT | CASSSPGDTQYF
. | . | TRBJ2-1 | TRBV7-6 | TGTGCCAGCAGCTTAGAACCGGGAAGCTCCTACAATGAGCAGTTCTTC | CASSLEPGSSYNEQFF
. | few | TRBJ1-1 | TRBV19 | TGTGCCAGTAGCCTCTTGAGAGGGACACCCAACGGGATGTTT | CASSLLRGTPNGMF
. | . | TRBJ2-1 | TRBV11-2 | TGTGCCAGCAGCTTAGCCACACAGGGCAATGAGCAGTTCTTC | CASSLATQGNEQFF
. | . | TRBJ2-7 | TRBV11-3 | TGTGCCAGCAGTCCCCATTCCGGCTACGAGCAGTACTTC | CASSPHSGYEQYF
. | . | TRBJ2-1 | TRBV7-2 | TGTGCCAGCAGCTTCGATGAAGGACTACTCCCGTTCTTC | CASSFDEGLLPFF
. | . | TRBJ2-3 | TRBV5-4 | TGTGCCAGCAGCCTCGAGGGGGCAGATACGCAGTATTTT | CASSLEGADTQYF
. | few | TRBJ2-1 | TRBV19 | TGTGCCAGTAGTCCTGGGACATTGGGTGAGCAGTTCTTC | CASSPGTLGEQFF
TRBD2 | once | TRBJ2-1 | TRBV7-3 | TGTGCCAGCAGCTTAAATCGACTAGCAGAGTACAATGAGCAGTTCTTC | CASSLNRLAEYNEQFF
TRBD2 | . | TRBJ2-1 | TRBV19 | TGTGCCAGCACTAGCGGGAACTACAATGAGCAGTTCTTC | CASTSGNYNEQFF
TRBD1 | . | TRBJ2-1 | TRBV30 | TGTGCCCTCAGCCGGGACAGGTACAATGAGCAGTTCTTC | CALSRDRYNEQFF
. | . | TRBJ1-1 | TRBV28 | TGTGCCAGCGCCCCGGGGATTCTGAACACTGAAGCTTTCTTT | CASAPGILNTEAFF
. | . | TRBJ1-2 | TRBV9 | TGTGCCAGCAGCGACTCAAACCGGGACATGGGCGGCTACACCTTC | CASSDSNRDMGGYTF
. | . | TRBJ1-2 | TRBV6-5 | TGTGCCAGCAGGTACAGACTTGAAATATACTATGGCTACACCTTC | CASRYRLEIYYGYTF
TRBD1 | . | TRBJ2-5 | TRBV20-1 | TGCAGTGCCGGGACAGGGGAGACCCAGTACTTC | CSAGTGETQYF
. | . | TRBJ2-2 | TRBV28 | TGTGCCAGCAGGTACAGGGTCACCGGGGAGCTGTTTTTT | CASRYRVTGELFF
. | . | TRBJ2-7 | TRBV11-2 | TGTGCCAGCAGCTTTACGGGGTTGCGAGAGCAGTACTTC | CASSFTGLREQYF
. | . | TRBJ2-1 | TRBV5-1 | TGCGCCAGCAGCTTCCGGGAGCGCAATGAGCAGTTCTTC | CASSFRERNEQFF
TRBD1 | . | TRBJ2-1 | TRBV10-3 | TGTGCCATCAGTGGGGACAGGGAGAACAATGAGCAGTTCTTC | CAISGDRENNEQFF
TRBD2 | once | TRBJ2-7 | TRBV7-2 | TGTGCCAGCAGCTTAGGCGGGGGGGGAACCTACGAGCAGTACTTC | CASSLGGGGTYEQYF
. | . | TRBJ1-4 | TRBV15 | TGTGCCACCAGCAGATATAACAGGCCTGGGAATGAAAAACTGTTTTTT | CATSRYNRPGNEKLFF
. | . | TRBJ2-7 | TRBV5-1 | TGCGCCAGCAGCTTGGGCGTCCGCTACGAGCAGTACTTC | CASSLGVRYEQYF
TRBD2 | . | TRBJ2-3 | TRBV7-3 | TGTGCCAGCAGCTTAGGGGCGGGAGTCACAGATACGCAGTATTTT | CASSLGAGVTDTQYF
. | . | TRBJ1-1 | TRBV19 | TGTGCCAGTAGTCCACCGACAGGGAACACTGAAGCTTTCTTT | CASSPPTGNTEAFF
. | . | TRBJ2-2 | TRBV5-6 | TGTGCCAGCAGCTTCCTTAGAGACAGTTACACCGGGGAGCTGTTTTTT | CASSFLRDSYTGELFF
. | few | TRBJ1-5 | TRBV30 | TGTGCCTGGAGTCCGTTGGACAGTTATAGCAATCAGCCCCAGCATTTT | CAWSPLDSYSNQPQHF
. | . | TRBJ2-2 | TRBV12-2 | TGTGCAAGTCGCTTAATCTCGGGGTCCGGGGAGCTGTTTTTT | CASRLISGSGELFF
. | . | TRBJ1-1 | TRBV2 | TGTGCCAGCAGTGAACTACAGGGGAACACTGAAGCTTTCTTT | CASSELQGNTEAFF
TRBD2 | . | TRBJ2-1 | TRBV9 | TGTGCCAGCAGCGTAAGCGGAGGGGGAATAGCGGGAGTCTTCAATGAGCAGTTCTTC | CASSVSGGGIAGVFNEQFF
TRBD2 | . | TRBJ2-7 | TRBV5-1 | TGCGCCAGCAGTGTTACTAGCGGGTCCTACGAGCAGTACTTC | CASSVTSGSYEQYF
TRBD1 | . | TRBJ2-7 | TRBV5-1 | TGCGCCAGCAGCTTGGAACAGGGGAGCGAGCAGTACTTC | CASSLEQGSEQYF
TRBD2 | . | TRBJ2-2 | TRBV9 | TGTGCCAGCAGCGTACGGGAGGGAAACACCGGGGAGCTGTTTTTT | CASSVREGNTGELFF
TRBD2 | . | TRBJ2-1 | TRBV4-1 | TGCGCCAGTAGAGTGGCGGGAGGGTACGACAATGAGCAGTTCTTC | CASRVAGGYDNEQFF
. | . | TRBJ1-1 | TRBV19 | TGTGCCAGTAGTCTCCAGGGGTCCCGTGAAGCTTTCTTT | CASSLQGSREAFF
. | . | TRBJ1-1 | TRBV28 | TGTGCCATACATGACAGGAACACTGAAGCTTTCTTT | CAIHDRNTEAFF